This T cell receptor (beta chain) was recovered during a study of blood T cell repertoires in COVID-19. Repertoires were generated with immunoSEQ multiplex PCR, while TCRdb's copy carries only in-frame clones and drops some. The sample has 300,000 to 400,000 clones, about four fifths seen once. Trimming removed 1 base at V and 0 bases at J, with 12 bases between. There are 16 residues in the CDR3. From germline, CDR1 is MGHDK and CDR2 SYGVNS. The sequencing input was peripheral blood. The receptor was derived from a man between 25 and 39 years old with active or convalescent COVID-19. V gene TRBV25-1 combines with J gene TRBJ1-2; D remains ambiguous. CDR3 nucleotide sequence: TGTGCCAGCAGTGAATTTGGCAGTTCAACTAACTATGGCTACACCTTC. Protein product: CASSEFGSSTNYGYTF.